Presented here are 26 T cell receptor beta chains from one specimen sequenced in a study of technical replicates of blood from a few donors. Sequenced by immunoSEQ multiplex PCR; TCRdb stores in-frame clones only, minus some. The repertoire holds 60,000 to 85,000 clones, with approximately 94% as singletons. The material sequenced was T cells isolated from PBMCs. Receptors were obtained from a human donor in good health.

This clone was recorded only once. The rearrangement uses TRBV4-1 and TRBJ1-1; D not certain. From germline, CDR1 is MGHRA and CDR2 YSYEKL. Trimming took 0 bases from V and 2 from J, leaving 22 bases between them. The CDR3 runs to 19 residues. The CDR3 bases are TGCGCCAGCAGCCAAGATAGACGTGGGCGCACGTCTCAAAACACTGAAGCTTTCTTT. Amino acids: CASSQDRRGRTSQNTEAFF.

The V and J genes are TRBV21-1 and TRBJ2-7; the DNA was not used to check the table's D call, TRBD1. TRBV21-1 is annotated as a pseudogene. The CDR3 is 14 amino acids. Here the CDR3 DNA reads TGTGCCAGCAGCAAACCTTCCAGGGCCTACGAGCAGTACTTC. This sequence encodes CASSKPSRAYEQYF.

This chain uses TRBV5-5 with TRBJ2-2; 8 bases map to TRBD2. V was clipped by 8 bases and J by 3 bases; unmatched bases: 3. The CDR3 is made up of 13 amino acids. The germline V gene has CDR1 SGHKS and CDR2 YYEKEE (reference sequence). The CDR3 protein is CASWTSHTGELFF. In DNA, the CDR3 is TGTGCCAGTTGGACTAGCCACACCGGGGAGCTGTTTTTT. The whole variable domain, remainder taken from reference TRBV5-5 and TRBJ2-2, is DAGVTQSPTHLIKTRGQQVTLRCSPISGHKSVSWYQQVLGQGPQFIFQYYEKEERGRGNFPDRFSARQFPNYSSELNVNALLLGDSALYLCASWTSHTGELFFGEGSRLTVL.

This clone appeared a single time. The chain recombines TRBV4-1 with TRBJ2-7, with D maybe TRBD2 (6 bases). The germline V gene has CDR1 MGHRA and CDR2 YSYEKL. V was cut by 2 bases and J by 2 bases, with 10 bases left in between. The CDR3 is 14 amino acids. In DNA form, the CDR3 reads TGCGCCAGCAGCCAAAGGAGGGGCGCCTACGAGCAGTACTTC. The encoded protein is CASSQRRGAYEQYF.

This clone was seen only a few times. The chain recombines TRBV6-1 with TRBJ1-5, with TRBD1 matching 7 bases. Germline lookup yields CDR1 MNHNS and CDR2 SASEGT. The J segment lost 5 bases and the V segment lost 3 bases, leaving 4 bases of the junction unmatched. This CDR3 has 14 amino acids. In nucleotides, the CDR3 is TGTGCCAGCAGTGAGGAGGACAGGCATCAGCCCCAGCATTTT. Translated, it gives CASSEEDRHQPQHF.

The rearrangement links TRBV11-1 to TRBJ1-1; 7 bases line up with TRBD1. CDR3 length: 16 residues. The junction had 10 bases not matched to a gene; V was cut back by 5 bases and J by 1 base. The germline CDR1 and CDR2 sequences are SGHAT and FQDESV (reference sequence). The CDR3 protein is CASSVILDRANTEAFF. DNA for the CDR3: TGTGCCAGCAGCGTTATACTTGACAGGGCGAACACTGAAGCTTTCTTT.

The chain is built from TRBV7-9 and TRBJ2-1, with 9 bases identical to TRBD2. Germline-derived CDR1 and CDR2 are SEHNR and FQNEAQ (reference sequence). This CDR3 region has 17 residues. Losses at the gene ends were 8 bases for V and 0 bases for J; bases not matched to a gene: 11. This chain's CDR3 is CASPGASGTLSYNEQFF. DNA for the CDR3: TGTGCCAGCCCTGGGGCTAGCGGGACGCTCTCCTACAATGAGCAGTTCTTC.

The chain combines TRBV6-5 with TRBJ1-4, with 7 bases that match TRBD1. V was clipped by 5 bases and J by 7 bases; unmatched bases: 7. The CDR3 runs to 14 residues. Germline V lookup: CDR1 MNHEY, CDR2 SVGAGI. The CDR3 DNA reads TGTGCCAGCAGTAGAGACAGGGTTTTTGAAAAACTGTTTTTT. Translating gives CASSRDRVFEKLFF.

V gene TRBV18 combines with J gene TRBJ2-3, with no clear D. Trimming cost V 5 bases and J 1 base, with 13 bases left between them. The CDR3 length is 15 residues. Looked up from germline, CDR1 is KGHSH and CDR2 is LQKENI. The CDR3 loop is CASSMWAYGTDTQYF. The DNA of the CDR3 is TGTGCCAGCTCAATGTGGGCCTACGGCACAGATACGCAGTATTTT. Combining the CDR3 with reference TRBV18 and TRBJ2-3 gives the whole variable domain NAGVMQNPRHLVRRRGQEARLRCSPMKGHSHVYWYRQLPEEGLKFMVYLQKENIIDESGMPKERFSAEFPKEGPSILRIQQVVRGDSAAYFCASSMWAYGTDTQYFGPGTRLTVL.

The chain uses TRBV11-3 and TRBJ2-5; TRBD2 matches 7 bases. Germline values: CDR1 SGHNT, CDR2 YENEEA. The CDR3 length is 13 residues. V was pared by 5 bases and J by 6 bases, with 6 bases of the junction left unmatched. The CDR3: CASSDTSEQTQYF. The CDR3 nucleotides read TGTGCCAGCAGCGACACTAGCGAACAGACCCAGTACTTC.

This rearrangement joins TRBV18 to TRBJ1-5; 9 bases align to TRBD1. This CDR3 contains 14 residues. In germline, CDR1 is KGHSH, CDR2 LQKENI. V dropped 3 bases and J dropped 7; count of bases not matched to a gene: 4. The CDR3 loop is CASSPGQGHQPQHF. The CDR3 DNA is TGTGCCAGCTCACCGGGACAGGGCCACCAGCCCCAGCATTTT.

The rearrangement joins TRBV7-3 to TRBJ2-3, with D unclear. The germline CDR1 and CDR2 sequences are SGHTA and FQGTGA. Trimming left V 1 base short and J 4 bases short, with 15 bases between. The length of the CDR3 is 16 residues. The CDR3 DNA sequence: TGTGCCAGCAGCTTAATTCCAAGCTCTACTCCAGATACGCAGTATTTT. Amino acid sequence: CASSLIPSSTPDTQYF.

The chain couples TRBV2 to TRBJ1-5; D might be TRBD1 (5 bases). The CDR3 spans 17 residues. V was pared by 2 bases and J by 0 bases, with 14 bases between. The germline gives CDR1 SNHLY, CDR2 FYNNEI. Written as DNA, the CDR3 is TGTGCCAGCAGTGAATTACGACAGAAATATAGCAATCAGCCCCAGCATTTT. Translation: CASSELRQKYSNQPQHF.

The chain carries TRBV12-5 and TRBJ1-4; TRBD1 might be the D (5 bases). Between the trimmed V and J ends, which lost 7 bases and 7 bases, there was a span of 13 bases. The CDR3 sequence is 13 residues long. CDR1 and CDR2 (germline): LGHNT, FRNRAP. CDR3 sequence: CASAGGISEKLFF. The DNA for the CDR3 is TGTGCTAGTGCCGGGGGGATTTCTGAAAAACTGTTTTTT.

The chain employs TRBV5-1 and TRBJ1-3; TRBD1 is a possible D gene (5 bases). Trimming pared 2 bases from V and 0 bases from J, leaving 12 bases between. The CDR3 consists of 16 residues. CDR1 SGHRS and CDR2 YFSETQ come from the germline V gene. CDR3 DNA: TGCGCCAGCAGCTTCGAAAGGGGTTACTCTGGAAACACCATATATTTT. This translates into CASSFERGYSGNTIYF.

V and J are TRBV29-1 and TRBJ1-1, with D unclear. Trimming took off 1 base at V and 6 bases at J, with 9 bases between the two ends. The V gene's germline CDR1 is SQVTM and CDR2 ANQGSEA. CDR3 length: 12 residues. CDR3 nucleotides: TGCAGCGTTGAAGGAGGAGCGGCTGAAGCTTTCTTT. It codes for CSVEGGAAEAFF.

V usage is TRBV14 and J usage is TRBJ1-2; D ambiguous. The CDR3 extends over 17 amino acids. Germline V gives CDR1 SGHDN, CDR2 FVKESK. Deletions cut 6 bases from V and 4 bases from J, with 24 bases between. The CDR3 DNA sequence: TGTGCCAGCAGTCCTACTGGCGGCCCCCGCTTGGGCTATGGCTACACCTTC. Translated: CASSPTGGPRLGYGYTF.

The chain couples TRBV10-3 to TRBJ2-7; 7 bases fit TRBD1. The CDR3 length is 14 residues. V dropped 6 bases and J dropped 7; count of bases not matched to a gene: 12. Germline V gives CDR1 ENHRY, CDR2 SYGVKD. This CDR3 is CAISPLDRVHEQYF. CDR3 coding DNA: TGTGCCATCAGCCCTCTTGACAGGGTACATGAGCAGTACTTC.

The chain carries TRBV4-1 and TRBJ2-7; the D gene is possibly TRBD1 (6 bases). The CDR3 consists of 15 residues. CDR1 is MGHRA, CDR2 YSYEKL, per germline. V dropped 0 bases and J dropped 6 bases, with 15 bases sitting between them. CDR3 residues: CASSQEGTSLTEQYF. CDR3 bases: TGCGCCAGCAGCCAAGAAGGGACATCTCTTACCGAGCAGTACTTC.

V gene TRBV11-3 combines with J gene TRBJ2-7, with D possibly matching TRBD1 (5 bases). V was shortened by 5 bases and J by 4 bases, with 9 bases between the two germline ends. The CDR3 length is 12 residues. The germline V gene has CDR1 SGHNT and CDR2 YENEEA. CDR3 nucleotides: TGTGCCAGCAGCCTCGACAGATACGAGCAGTACTTC. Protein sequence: CASSLDRYEQYF.

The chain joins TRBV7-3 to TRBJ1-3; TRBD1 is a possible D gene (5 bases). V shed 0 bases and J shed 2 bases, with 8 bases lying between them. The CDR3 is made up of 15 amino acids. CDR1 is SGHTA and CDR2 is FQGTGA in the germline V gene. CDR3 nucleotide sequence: TGTGCCAGCAGCTTAACCCCAGGGCCTGGAAACACCATATATTTT. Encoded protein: CASSLTPGPGNTIYF.

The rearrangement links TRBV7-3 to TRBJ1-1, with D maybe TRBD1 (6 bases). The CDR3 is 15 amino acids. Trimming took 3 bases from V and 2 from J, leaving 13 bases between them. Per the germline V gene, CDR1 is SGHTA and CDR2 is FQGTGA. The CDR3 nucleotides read TGTGCCAGCAGCTTGGGGGGGGGCTCCAACACTGAAGCTTTCTTT. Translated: CASSLGGGSNTEAFF.

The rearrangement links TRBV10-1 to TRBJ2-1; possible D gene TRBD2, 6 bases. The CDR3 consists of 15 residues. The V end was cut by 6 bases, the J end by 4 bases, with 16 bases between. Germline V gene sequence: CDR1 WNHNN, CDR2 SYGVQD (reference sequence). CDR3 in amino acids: CASSLSISGYNEQFF. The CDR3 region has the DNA TGCGCCAGCAGCCTCTCAATTAGCGGTTACAATGAGCAGTTCTTC.

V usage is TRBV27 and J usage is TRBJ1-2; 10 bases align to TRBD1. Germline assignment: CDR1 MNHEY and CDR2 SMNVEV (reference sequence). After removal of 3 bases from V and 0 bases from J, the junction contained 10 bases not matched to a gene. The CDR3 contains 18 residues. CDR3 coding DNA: TGTGCCAGCAGTTTTTATGGGACAGGGGCTTGGGCTAACTATGGCTACACCTTC. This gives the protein CASSFYGTGAWANYGYTF.

CDR3 sequence: CASSQQGADQPQHF. The CDR3 DNA reads as TGCGCCAGCAGCCAGCAGGGGGCTGATCAGCCCCAGCATTTT. This sequence joins TRBV4-1 and TRBJ1-5; 8 bases are a match to TRBD1. CDR1 and CDR2 from the germline V gene are MGHRA and YSYEKL. V shed 3 bases and J 5 bases; nucleotides not matched to a gene: 3. CDR3 length: 14 amino acids.

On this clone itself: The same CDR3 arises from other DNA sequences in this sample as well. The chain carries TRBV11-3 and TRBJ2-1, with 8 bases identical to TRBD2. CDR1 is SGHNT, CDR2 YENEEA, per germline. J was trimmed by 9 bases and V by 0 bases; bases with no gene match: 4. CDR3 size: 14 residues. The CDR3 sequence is CASSLEAGAGEQFF. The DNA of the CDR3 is TGTGCCAGCAGCTTAGAAGCGGGAGCGGGTGAGCAGTTCTTC.